What follows describes a single TCR beta chain. The data were taken from a study of blood T cell repertoires in COVID-19. Study details: Samples of COVID-19 (acute and convalescent) were obtained from the United States, Italy and Spain. Sources were T cells, B-cell-depleted T cells, or PBMCs; the material itself was cDNA or gDNA.

Patients at the Seattle site were enrolled during active infection and followed longitudinally. In the authors' workflow: Reference gene primer amplification in the assay estimated nucleated cell counts. Sequenced by immunoSEQ multiplex PCR; TCRdb stores in-frame clones only, minus some. The V and J calls and clone size are taken from that table; D and trimming were inferred from the DNA. Found here are around 290,000 clones, roughly 90% of them singletons; the top ten hold approximately 14%. This CDR3 has 14 residues. Germline V lookup: CDR1 MNHEY, CDR2 SMNVEV (reference sequence). Trimming removed 6 bases from V and 4 bases from J, with 15 bases in between.

The receptor was derived from a woman between 65 and 79 years old with COVID-19, enrolled during active disease. The sample taken for sequencing was peripheral blood. This chain uses TRBV27 with TRBJ1-1; unclear D gene. CDR3 in DNA: TGTGCCAGCAGCTCTCGGGTAGGAGTCACTGAAGCTTTCTTT. As protein: CASSSRVGVTEAFF.